This T cell receptor (beta chain) came from a study of T cells in Graves' hyperthyroidism and ophthalmopathy. It was RNA transcripts that yielded the amplified TCR beta CDR3 regions. The HTBI primer set served for first-round RT-PCR of the TCR CDR3. One entry per CDR3 protein results from TCRdb running MiXCR on the multiplex PCR reads. Among 550,000 to 700,000 distinct CDR3 sequences listed, around 42% were seen once. The germline gives CDR1 ENHRY, CDR2 SYGVKD. Trimming took 3 bases from V and 0 from J, leaving 8 bases between them. CDR3 size: 14 residues. Orbital computed tomography and thyroid ultrasound, together with serum TRAb and thyroxine and clinical symptoms, were used for diagnoses. As for this clonotype: Its antigen is unknown.

Findings of the study overall: Ophthalmopathy was distinguished from stable hyperthyroidism by 13 V-J signatures. Within blood appeared most thyroid clonotypes that had expanded above 0.001. Onset of ophthalmopathy came a median 6.5 months after the model predicted it.

The origin of this receptor is an adult woman with Graves' disease, either hyperthyroidism or ophthalmopathy (not recorded which). Sequencing was performed on peripheral blood or thyroid tissue (not recorded which). The rearrangement links TRBV10-3 to TRBJ1-1, with D hard to call. For the CDR3, the DNA is TGTGCCATCAGTGACCCCACAATGAACACTGAAGCTTTCTTT. It codes for CAISDPTMNTEAFF.